This T cell receptor (beta chain) was found in a study of neoadjuvant nivolumab and ipilimumab in lung cancer. Broader study findings: Compared with tumor-adjacent uninvolved lung, resected tumors showed greater richness and clonality.

Turning to this clone: The antigen is unknown.

After removal of 5 bases from V and 8 bases from J, the junction contained 9 bases not matched to a gene. In germline, CDR1 is SNHLY, CDR2 FYNNEI. The CDR3 runs to 16 residues. TCRdb's table, derived via immunoSEQ multiplex PCR, lists solely in-frame clones and lacks some. This table holds roughly 39,000 clones, roughly nine tenths found once. This TCR was recovered from an adult with non-small cell lung cancer. This rearrangement joins TRBV2 to TRBJ1-4, with TRBD1 matching 12 bases. This specimen was peripheral blood, taken before neoadjuvant nivolumab, alone or with ipilimumab. The CDR3 spells CASSRGQGAVEEKLFF. Written as DNA, the CDR3 is TGTGCCAGCAGTAGGGGACAGGGGGCGGTAGAGGAAAAACTGTTTTTT.